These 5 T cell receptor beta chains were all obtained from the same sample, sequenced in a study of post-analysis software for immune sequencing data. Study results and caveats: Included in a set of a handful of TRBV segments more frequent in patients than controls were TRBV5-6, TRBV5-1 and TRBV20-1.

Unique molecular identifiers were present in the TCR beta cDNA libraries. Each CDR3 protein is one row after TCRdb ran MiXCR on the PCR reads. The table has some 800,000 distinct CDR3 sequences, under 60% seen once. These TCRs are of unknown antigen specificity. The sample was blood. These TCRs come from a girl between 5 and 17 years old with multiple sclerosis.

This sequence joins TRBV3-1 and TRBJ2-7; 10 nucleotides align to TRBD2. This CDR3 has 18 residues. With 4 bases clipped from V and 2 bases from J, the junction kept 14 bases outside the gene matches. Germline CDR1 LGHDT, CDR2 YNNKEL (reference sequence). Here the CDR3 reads CASSPRTSGHRLPYEQYF. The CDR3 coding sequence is TGTGCCAGCAGCCCTAGGACTAGCGGCCATCGCCTCCCCTACGAGCAGTACTTC.

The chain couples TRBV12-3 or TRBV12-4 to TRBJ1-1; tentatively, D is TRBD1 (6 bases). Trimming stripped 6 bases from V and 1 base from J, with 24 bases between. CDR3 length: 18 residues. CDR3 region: CASRPGPGTQRSNTEAFF. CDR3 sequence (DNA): TGTGCCAGCAGACCTGGCCCCGGGACACAGCGCTCGAACACTGAAGCTTTCTTT.

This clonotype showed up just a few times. This chain's CDR3 is CASTTRGETQYF. The CDR3 DNA reads as TGTGCCAGCACCACCCGAGGGGAGACCCAGTACTTC. This chain uses TRBV12-3 or TRBV12-4 with TRBJ2-5, with D perhaps matching TRBD2 (5 bases). The length of the CDR3 is 12 residues. Trimming left V 7 bases short and J 5 bases short, with 11 bases between.

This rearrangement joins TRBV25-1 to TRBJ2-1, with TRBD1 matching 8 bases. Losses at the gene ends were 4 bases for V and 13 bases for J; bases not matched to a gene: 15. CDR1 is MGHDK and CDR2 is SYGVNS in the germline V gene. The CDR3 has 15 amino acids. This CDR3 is CASSATDRVQETQFF. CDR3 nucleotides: TGTGCCAGCAGTGCTACGGACAGGGTCCAAGAGACCCAGTTCTTC.

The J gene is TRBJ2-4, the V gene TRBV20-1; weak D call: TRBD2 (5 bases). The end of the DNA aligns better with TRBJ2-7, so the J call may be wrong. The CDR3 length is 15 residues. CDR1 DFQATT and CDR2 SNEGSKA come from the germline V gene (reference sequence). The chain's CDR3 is CSARNIARPNYEQYF. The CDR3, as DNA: TGCAGTGCCAGAAACATAGCGCGTCCCAACTACGAGCAGTACTTC.